These 22 T cell receptor beta chains came from one sample sequenced in a study of identical twins' blood T cells. MiXCR was run by TCRdb on the 5' RACE reads, yielding one entry per CDR3 protein. The sample yields hundreds of thousands of distinct CDR3 sequences, 28% seen once. The sequenced sample consisted of PBMCs. Source of these receptors: a woman between 18 and 55 years old in good health.

The chain couples TRBV30 to TRBJ1-4; 9 nucleotides match TRBD1. CDR1 GTSNPN and CDR2 SVGIG come from the germline V gene (reference sequence). J was trimmed by 8 bases and V by 4 bases; bases with no gene match: 8. The CDR3 sequence is 14 residues long. The CDR3 coding sequence is TGTGCCTGGAAAACGACAGGGGGAGAGGAAAAACTGTTTTTT. Translating it yields CAWKTTGGEEKLFF.

In its sample, this clonotype was seen a few times. This rearrangement joins TRBV20-1 to TRBJ1-2, with TRBD1 as a possible D gene (5 bases). V was pared by 5 bases and J by 3 bases, with 10 bases between. Per the germline V gene, CDR1 is DFQATT and CDR2 is SNEGSKA (reference sequence). The CDR3 sequence is 12 residues long. The CDR3 DNA reads as TGCAGTGCTGGACATTGGGACTATGGCTACACCTTC. The encoded protein is CSAGHWDYGYTF.

The chain recombines TRBV29-1 with TRBJ2-3, with D perhaps given as TRBD1 or TRBD2 (6 bases each). With 7 bases removed from V and 0 bases from J, the gap between germline ends came to 17 bases. This CDR3 contains 15 residues. Germline V gene data show CDR1 as SQVTM and CDR2 as ANQGSEA. DNA of the CDR3: TGCAGCGGCCAGGGGACTGACCTGAGCACAGATACGCAGTATTTT. Its protein product is CSGQGTDLSTDTQYF.

The chain carries TRBV10-3 and TRBJ1-2; D is undetermined. This CDR3 has 12 amino acids. Trimming removed 11 bases from V and 4 bases from J, with 14 bases in between. CDR1 and CDR2 from the germline V gene are ENHRY and SYGVKD. The CDR3 protein is CAAGRSFYGYTF. CDR3 coding DNA: TGTGCCGCGGGCAGGTCTTTCTATGGCTACACCTTC.

The V and J genes are TRBV7-2 and TRBJ1-2; D is possibly TRBD1 (6 bases). The germline V gene encodes CDR1 SGHTA and CDR2 FQGNSA. The V and J ends lost 5 bases and 10 bases respectively, with 17 bases between them. The CDR3 has 13 residues. The CDR3 coding sequence is TGTGCCAGCAGCCGTAAACAGGGCGGGGACTACACCTTC. As protein: CASSRKQGGDYTF.

This clonotype appeared a single time. The rearrangement links TRBV18 to TRBJ2-1; D ambiguous. V lost 3 bases to trimming and J lost 0 bases, with 12 bases between them. The germline V gene encodes CDR1 KGHSH and CDR2 LQKENI. The CDR3 covers 16 residues. The CDR3 protein is CASSPLTTSSYNEQFF. Here the CDR3 DNA reads TGTGCCAGCTCACCGCTGACAACCAGCTCCTACAATGAGCAGTTCTTC.

V gene TRBV21-1 combines with J gene TRBJ1-5; the listed D gene, TRBD1, was not tested against the DNA. TRBV21-1 is termed a pseudogene. The CDR3 covers 14 residues. The CDR3 spells CASSGRDSNQPQHF. For the CDR3, the DNA is TGTGCCAGCAGCGGCAGGGATAGCAATCAGCCCCAGCATTTT.

This chain connects TRBV30 to TRBJ1-1; D not resolved. Per germline, CDR1 GTSNPN and CDR2 SVGIG (reference sequence). This CDR3 is built from 11 residues. The germline V and J ends were trimmed by 5 bases and 0 bases, with 4 bases remaining between them. CDR3 bases: TGTGCCTGGGCTCTGAACACTGAAGCTTTCTTT. This codes for CAWALNTEAFF. Full variable domain (rest looked up from reference TRBV30 and TRBJ1-1): SQTIHQWPATLVQPVGSPLSLECTVEGTSNPNLYWYRQAAGRGLQLLFYSVGIGQISSEVPQNLSASRPQDRQFILSSKKLLLSDSGFYLCAWALNTEAFFGQGTRLTVV.

This clonotype was observed a few times. The chain recombines TRBV9 with TRBJ1-6; TRBD1 matches at 11 bases. This CDR3 region has 15 residues. The V and J ends lost 5 bases and 7 bases, in that order; junction bases with no gene match: 5. Germline-derived CDR1 and CDR2 are SGDLS and YYNGEE. CDR3 protein: CASRRDRGRNSPLHF. For the CDR3, the DNA is TGTGCCAGCAGAAGGGACAGGGGGAGGAATTCACCCCTCCACTTT. The full variable domain, rest sourced from reference TRBV9 and TRBJ1-6, is DSGVTQTPKHLITATGQRVTLRCSPRSGDLSVYWYQQSLDQGLQFLIQYYNGEERAKGNILERFSAQQFPDLHSELNLSSLELGDSALYFCASRRDRGRNSPLHFGNGTRLTVT.

The chain combines TRBV19 with TRBJ1-5, with TRBD1 matching 7 bases. V lost 2 bases to trimming and J lost 3 bases; unmatched junction nucleotides: 7. The CDR3 runs to 16 residues. Germline CDR1 reads LNHDA; CDR2 reads SQIVND (reference sequence). The CDR3: CASSIRQGYINQPQHF. In DNA form, the CDR3 reads TGTGCCAGTAGTATACGACAGGGCTATATCAATCAGCCCCAGCATTTT. Supplemented by reference TRBV19 and TRBJ1-5, the full variable domain reads DGGITQSPKYLFRKEGQNVTLSCEQNLNHDAMYWYRQDPGQGLRLIYYSQIVNDFQKGDIAEGYSVSREKKESFPLTVTSAQKNPTAFYLCASSIRQGYINQPQHFGDGTRLSIL.

The rearrangement uses TRBV5-1 and TRBJ2-2; D is possibly TRBD2 (6 bases). The V end lost 1 base, the J end lost 5 bases, and 12 bases lay between the germline ends. The germline V gene has CDR1 SGHRS and CDR2 YFSETQ. This CDR3 has 15 amino acids. Here the CDR3 reads CASSLSSGTTGELFF. CDR3 DNA: TGCGCCAGCAGCTTGAGTAGCGGTACTACCGGGGAGCTGTTTTTT.

The chain has TRBV20-1 and TRBJ1-1; D gene unclear. The CDR3 contains 12 residues. V was trimmed by 4 bases and J by 2 bases, leaving 8 bases between them. Per germline, CDR1 DFQATT and CDR2 SNEGSKA (reference sequence). The CDR3 bases are TGCAGTGCTACGCGGGTTAACACTGAAGCTTTCTTT. This gives the protein CSATRVNTEAFF.

This clonotype came up a few times. J is TRBJ1-1 and V is TRBV6-6, with unresolved D. Per germline, CDR1 MNHNY and CDR2 SVGAGI (reference sequence). CDR3 size: 12 residues. Trimming pared 6 bases from V and 8 bases from J, leaving 13 bases between. The DNA of the CDR3 is TGTGCCAGCAGAAGAGCCGAAAACGAAGCTTTCTTT. This codes for CASRRAENEAFF.

The V gene is TRBV29-1, the J gene TRBJ1-2; TRBD1 agrees at 7 bases. This CDR3 contains 12 residues. Germline V gives CDR1 SQVTM, CDR2 ANQGSEA. With 7 bases clipped from V and 7 bases from J, the junction kept 9 bases outside the gene matches. The CDR3 spells CSAPTGTPGYTF. The CDR3 nucleotides are TGCAGCGCCCCGACAGGGACTCCTGGCTACACCTTC.

In DNA, the CDR3 is TGTGCCATTGACTCCGGGACTAGCGGCGAGACCTACAATGAGCAGTTCTTC. Protein: CAIDSGTSGETYNEQFF. The chain employs TRBV10-3 and TRBJ2-1; 11 bases line up with TRBD2. CDR1 and CDR2 (germline): ENHRY, SYGVKD. This CDR3 comprises 17 residues. V shed 9 bases and J 2 bases; nucleotides not matched to a gene: 12.

This clonotype occurred a few times. The genes are TRBV20-1 and TRBJ2-2, with D unresolved. This CDR3 region has 16 residues. Trimming stripped 3 bases from V and 0 bases from J, with 14 bases between. Germline lookup yields CDR1 DFQATT and CDR2 SNEGSKA (reference sequence). CDR3 protein: CSARAAGLSNTGELFF. The CDR3 nucleotides are TGCAGTGCTAGGGCGGCCGGGCTCTCGAACACCGGGGAGCTGTTTTTT.

This clonotype appeared many times. The chain uses TRBV10-3 and TRBJ1-4; weak D call: TRBD1 (6 bases). The CDR3 totals 16 residues. Germline CDR1 is ENHRY and CDR2 is SYGVKD. V was clipped by 2 bases and J by 4 bases, with 14 bases between them. Here the CDR3 reads CAISEGQGTGNEKLFF. CDR3 nucleotide sequence: TGTGCCATCAGTGAGGGGCAGGGGACGGGTAATGAAAAACTGTTTTTT.

This clonotype was seen a few times. The V gene is TRBV3-1, the J gene TRBJ1-1; tentative D call: TRBD1 (5 bases). The CDR3 contains 15 residues. Trimming cost V 4 bases and J 0 bases, with 12 bases left between them. CDR1 LGHDT and CDR2 YNNKEL come from the germline V gene (reference sequence). CDR3 sequence reads: CASSRGETMNTEAFF. CDR3 DNA sequence: TGTGCCAGCAGCCGGGGGGAGACCATGAACACTGAAGCTTTCTTT.

This clonotype was observed at least ten times. The chain links TRBV5-1 to TRBJ2-2, with unresolved D. The length of the CDR3 is 14 residues. Germline V lookup: CDR1 SGHRS, CDR2 YFSETQ. V lost 2 bases and J lost 4, with 9 bases in between. Here the CDR3 reads CASSLSVGTGELFF. For the CDR3, the DNA is TGCGCCAGCAGCTTAAGCGTCGGCACCGGGGAGCTGTTTTTT.

This clonotype was picked up a small number of times. The chain couples TRBV11-3 to TRBJ2-1; D may be TRBD1 (6 bases). This CDR3 region has 14 residues. Germline V gene data show CDR1 as SGHNT and CDR2 as YENEEA. Trimming took 3 bases from V and 7 from J, leaving 13 bases between them. The DNA for the CDR3 is TGTGCCAGCAGCTTCGGGACAACGGAGAATGAGCAGTTCTTC. Amino acid sequence: CASSFGTTENEQFF.

Ten or more counts support this clonotype. The V call is TRBV9, the J call TRBJ1-1; D unclear. Trimming removed 0 bases at V and 6 bases at J, with 18 bases between. Germline V lookup: CDR1 SGDLS, CDR2 YYNGEE. CDR3 size: 16 residues. The CDR3 region has the DNA TGTGCCAGCAGCGTAGACCTTAACCCCAGGTGGGCTGAAGCTTTCTTT. The encoded protein is CASSVDLNPRWAEAFF. Combining the CDR3 with reference TRBV9 and TRBJ1-1 gives the whole variable domain DSGVTQTPKHLITATGQRVTLRCSPRSGDLSVYWYQQSLDQGLQFLIQYYNGEERAKGNILERFSAQQFPDLHSELNLSSLELGDSALYFCASSVDLNPRWAEAFFGQGTRLTVV.

The rearrangement joins TRBV10-3 to TRBJ2-1; 13 nucleotides line up with TRBD2. Germline CDR1 reads ENHRY; CDR2 reads SYGVKD. V shed 3 bases and J 4 bases; nucleotides not matched to a gene: 3. The CDR3 has 16 amino acids. CDR3 bases: TGTGCCATCAGTGACGGGACTAGCGGGATATACAATGAGCAGTTCTTC. This translates into CAISDGTSGIYNEQFF.